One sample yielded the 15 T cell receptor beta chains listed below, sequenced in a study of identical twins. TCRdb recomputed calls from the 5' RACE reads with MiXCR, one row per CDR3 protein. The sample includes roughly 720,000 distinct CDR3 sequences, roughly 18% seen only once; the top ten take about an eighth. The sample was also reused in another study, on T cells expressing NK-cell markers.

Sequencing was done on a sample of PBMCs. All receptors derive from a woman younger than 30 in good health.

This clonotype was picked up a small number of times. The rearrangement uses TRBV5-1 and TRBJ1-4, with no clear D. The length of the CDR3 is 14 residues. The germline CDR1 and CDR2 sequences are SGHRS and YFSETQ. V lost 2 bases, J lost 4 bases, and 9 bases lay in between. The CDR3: CASSFGQLNEKLFF. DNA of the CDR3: TGCGCCAGCAGCTTCGGCCAGCTTAATGAAAAACTGTTTTTT.

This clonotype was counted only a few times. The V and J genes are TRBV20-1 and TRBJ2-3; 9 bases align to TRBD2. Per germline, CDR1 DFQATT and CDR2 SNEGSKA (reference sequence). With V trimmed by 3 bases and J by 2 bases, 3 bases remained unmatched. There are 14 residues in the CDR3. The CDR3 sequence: CSASSSGATDTQYF. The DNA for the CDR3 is TGCAGTGCTAGTTCTAGCGGGGCCACAGATACGCAGTATTTT.

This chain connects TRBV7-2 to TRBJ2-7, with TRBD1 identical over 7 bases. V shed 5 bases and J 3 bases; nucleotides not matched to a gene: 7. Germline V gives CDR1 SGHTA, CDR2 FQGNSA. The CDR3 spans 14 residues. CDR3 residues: CASSAQGNFYEQYF. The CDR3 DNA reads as TGTGCCAGCAGCGCACAGGGGAATTTCTACGAGCAGTACTTC. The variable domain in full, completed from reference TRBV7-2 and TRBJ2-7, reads GAGVSQSPSNKVTEKGKDVELRCDPISGHTALYWYRQSLGQGLEFLIYFQGNSAPDKSGLPSDRFSAERTGGSVSTLTIQRTQQEDSAVYLCASSAQGNFYEQYFGPGTRLTVT.

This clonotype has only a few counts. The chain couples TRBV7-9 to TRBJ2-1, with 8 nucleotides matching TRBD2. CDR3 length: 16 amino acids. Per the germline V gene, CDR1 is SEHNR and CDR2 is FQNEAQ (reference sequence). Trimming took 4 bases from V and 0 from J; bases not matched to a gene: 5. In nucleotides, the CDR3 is TGTGCCAGCAGCTCCCAGCGGGGGAGCTCCTACAATGAGCAGTTCTTC. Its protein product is CASSSQRGSSYNEQFF.

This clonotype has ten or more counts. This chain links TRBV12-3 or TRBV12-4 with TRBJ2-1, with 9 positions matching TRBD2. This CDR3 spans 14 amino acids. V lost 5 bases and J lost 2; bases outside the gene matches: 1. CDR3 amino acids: CASSPSGTYNEQFF. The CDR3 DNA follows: TGTGCCAGCAGTCCTAGCGGGACCTACAATGAGCAGTTCTTC.

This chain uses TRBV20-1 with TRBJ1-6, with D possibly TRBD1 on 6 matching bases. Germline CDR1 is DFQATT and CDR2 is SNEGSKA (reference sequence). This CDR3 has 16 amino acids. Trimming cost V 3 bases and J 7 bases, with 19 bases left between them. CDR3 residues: CSASLTSTGGNSPLHF. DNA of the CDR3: TGCAGTGCTAGTCTTACTTCGACAGGAGGGAATTCACCCCTCCACTTT.

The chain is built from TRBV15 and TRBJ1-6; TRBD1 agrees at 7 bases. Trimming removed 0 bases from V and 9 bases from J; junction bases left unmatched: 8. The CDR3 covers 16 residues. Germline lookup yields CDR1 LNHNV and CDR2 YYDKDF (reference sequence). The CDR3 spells CATSRDGTVSSSPLHF. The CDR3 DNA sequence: TGTGCCACCAGCAGAGATGGGACAGTATCGTCTTCACCCCTCCACTTT.

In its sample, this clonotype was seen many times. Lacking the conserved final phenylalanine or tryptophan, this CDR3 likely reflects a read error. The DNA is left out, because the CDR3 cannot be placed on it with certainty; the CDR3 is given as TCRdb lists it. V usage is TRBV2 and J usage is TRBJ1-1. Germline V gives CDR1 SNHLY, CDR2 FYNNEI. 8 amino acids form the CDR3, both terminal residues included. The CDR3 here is CASRGTRG.

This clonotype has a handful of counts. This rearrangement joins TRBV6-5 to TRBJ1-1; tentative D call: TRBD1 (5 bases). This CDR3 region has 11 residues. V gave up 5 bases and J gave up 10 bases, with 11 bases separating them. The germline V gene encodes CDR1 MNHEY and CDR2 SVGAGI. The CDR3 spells CASSSRVGAFF. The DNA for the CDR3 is TGTGCCAGCAGTAGCAGGGTCGGAGCTTTCTTT.

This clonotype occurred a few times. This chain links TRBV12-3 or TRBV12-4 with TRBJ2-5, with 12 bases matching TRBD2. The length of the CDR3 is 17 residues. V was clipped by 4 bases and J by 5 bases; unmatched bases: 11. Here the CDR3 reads CASSSFGLAGGRETQYF. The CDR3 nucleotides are TGTGCCAGCAGTTCCTTTGGTCTAGCGGGAGGGCGGGAGACCCAGTACTTC.

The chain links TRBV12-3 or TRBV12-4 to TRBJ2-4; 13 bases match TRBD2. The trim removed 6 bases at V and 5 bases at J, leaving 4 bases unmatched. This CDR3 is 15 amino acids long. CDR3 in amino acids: CASSFGTSGENIQYF. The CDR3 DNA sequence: TGTGCCAGCAGCTTCGGGACTAGCGGGGAAAACATTCAGTACTTC.

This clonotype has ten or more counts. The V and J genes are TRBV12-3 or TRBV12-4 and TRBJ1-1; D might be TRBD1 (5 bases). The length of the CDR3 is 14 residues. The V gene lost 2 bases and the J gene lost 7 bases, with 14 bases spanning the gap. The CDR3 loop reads CASSLQGGEDEAFF. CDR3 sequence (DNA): TGTGCCAGCAGTTTACAGGGCGGAGAGGATGAAGCTTTCTTT.

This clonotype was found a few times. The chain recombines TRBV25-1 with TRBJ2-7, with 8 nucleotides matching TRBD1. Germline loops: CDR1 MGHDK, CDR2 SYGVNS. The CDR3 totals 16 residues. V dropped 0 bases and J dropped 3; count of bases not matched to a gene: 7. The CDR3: CASSEYTGGNIYEQYF. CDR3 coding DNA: TGTGCCAGCAGTGAATATACAGGGGGAAACATCTACGAGCAGTACTTC.

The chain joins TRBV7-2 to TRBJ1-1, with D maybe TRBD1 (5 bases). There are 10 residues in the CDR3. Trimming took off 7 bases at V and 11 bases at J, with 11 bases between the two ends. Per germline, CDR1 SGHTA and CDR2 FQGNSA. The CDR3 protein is CASMGEKAFF. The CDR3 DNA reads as TGTGCCAGCATGGGGGAGAAGGCTTTCTTT.

In nucleotides, the CDR3 is TGTGCCAGCATCGGGAGGGCCGTTGACGAGCAGTACTTC. Protein product: CASIGRAVDEQYF. The V call is TRBV25-1, the J call TRBJ2-7; 8 bases match TRBD2. The J segment lost 5 bases and the V segment lost 7 bases, leaving 7 bases of the junction unmatched. The CDR3 sequence is 13 residues long. Germline V gene data show CDR1 as MGHDK and CDR2 as SYGVNS.